This T cell receptor beta chain comes out of a study of T-cell reconstitution after alpha-beta-depleted transplantation in children (TCRdb year 2016). Background for the entire study: Using TCR repertoire profiling, the study quantitatively followed how T-cell immune reconstitution unfolded in children after TCRalphabeta/CD19-depleted allogeneic hematopoietic cell transplantation. What the work shows at the level of the full study, not this receptor alone: The frequencies of hyperexpanded clones fell over the following months, and after one year, T-cell counts and TCRbeta diversity were mostly attributed to newly produced T cells. In some patients, the high TCRbeta diversity seen at day 60 was put down to recipient T cells and intrathymic progenitors that had survived conditioning. Apparently early alphabetaT-cell count recovery about two months after transplant reportedly relied on only several hundred rapidly expanded clones derived from non-depleted graft cells.

The meaning of the sample's treatment or condition label: allogeneic hematopoietic cell transplantation with graft depleted of TCRalphabeta T cells and CD19 B cells. TCRalphabeta/CD19-depleted allogeneic hematopoietic cell grafts were given to the transplant recipients, all of whom were children. This clonotype was counted ten times or more. Its antigen remains unidentified. No much larger clone is present one base from it, and per-base qualities are unavailable. As encoded in the germline V gene, CDR1 is MDHEN while CDR2 is SYDVKM. Including cysteine and phenylalanine, the CDR3 has 14 amino acids. The CDR3 DNA has 42 bases and is translated from base 1. Cut back by 11 bases and 5 bases, the V and J ends lie 22 bases apart. Libraries were constructed by PCR. Sequencing took place on an Illumina HiSeq 2500. Molecular barcoding was employed in the preparation of TCR libraries, with unique molecular identifiers being used to normalize TCRbeta repertoire quantification. TCRdb reran the public reads through fastp at Q25 and MiXCR, keeping productive beta chains. Each record represents a unique CDR3 protein, reported with the most common genes and DNA among its rows. Recorded for this sample are approximately 290,000 distinct CDR3 sequences; around a tenth of them occurred a single time. The top ten constitute about a quarter of the sample.

Specimen: peripheral blood, collected 180 days after TCRalphabeta/CD19-depleted stem cell transplant. This receptor chain uses TRBV28 and TRBJ2-7; the D gene cannot be named for sure. This receptor was obtained from a male patient between 2 and 10 years old who had a stem cell transplant for chronic granulomatous disease, so the T cells may come from the graft donor. The bases read TGTGCCTCATTCTCCGCGACCCTCAGGCACGAGCAGTACTTC. This gives the protein CASFSATLRHEQYF.